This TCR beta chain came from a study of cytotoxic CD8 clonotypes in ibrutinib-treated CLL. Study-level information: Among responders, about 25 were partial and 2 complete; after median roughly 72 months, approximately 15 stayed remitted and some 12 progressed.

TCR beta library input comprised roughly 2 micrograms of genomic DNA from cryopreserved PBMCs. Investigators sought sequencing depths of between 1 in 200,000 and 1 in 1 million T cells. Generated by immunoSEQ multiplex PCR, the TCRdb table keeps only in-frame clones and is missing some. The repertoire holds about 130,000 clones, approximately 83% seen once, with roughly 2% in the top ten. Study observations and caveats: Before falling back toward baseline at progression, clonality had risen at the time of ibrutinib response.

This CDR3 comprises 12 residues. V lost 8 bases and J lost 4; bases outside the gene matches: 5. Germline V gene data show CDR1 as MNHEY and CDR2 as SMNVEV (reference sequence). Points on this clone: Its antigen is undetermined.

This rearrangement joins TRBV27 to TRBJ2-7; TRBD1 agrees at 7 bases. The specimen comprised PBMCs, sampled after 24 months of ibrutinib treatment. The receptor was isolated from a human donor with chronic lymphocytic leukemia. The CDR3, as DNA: TGTGCCAGCGGTCAACAGGGGTACGAGCAGTACTTC. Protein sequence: CASGQQGYEQYF.